These T cell receptor beta chains were read from a single sample in a study of T cells in localized non-small cell lung cancer. The data were produced by immunoSEQ multiplex PCR, yet TCRdb's version contains in-frame clones alone and is incomplete. The sample comprises fewer than 95,000 clones, roughly 93% of which are singletons, and about 4% rests with the top ten. The sample consisted of PBMCs, taken before any cancer treatment. These receptors were obtained from a woman aged 35-75 years with stage II squamous cell lung carcinoma. CDR3s include the opening cysteine and the closing phenylalanine or tryptophan. Fields, in order: clone size, V gene, D gene, J gene, CDR3 protein, CDR3 DNA. D genes are given only for firm matches. Size is omitted from some rows. Given values are once, few, many or a class for expanded clones.

clone_size: NA
v_call: TRBV11-2
d_call: TRBD1
j_call: TRBJ2-7
cdr3_aa: CASSLDRGDRVRYEQYF
cdr3_nt: TGTGCCAGCAGCTTAGATCGTGGGGACAGGGTGCGCTACGAGCAGTACTTC

clone_size: once
v_call: TRBV7-2
d_call: TRBD2
j_call: TRBJ2-5
cdr3_aa: CASSLRLAGGQETQYF
cdr3_nt: TGTGCCAGCAGCCTCAGACTAGCGGGGGGACAAGAGACCCAGTACTTC

clone_size: NA
v_call: TRBV5-1
d_call: TRBD2
j_call: TRBJ2-7
cdr3_aa: CASSLEQREGSEQYF
cdr3_nt: TGCGCCAGCAGCTTGGAACAGCGGGAAGGAAGCGAGCAGTACTTC

clone_size: NA
v_call: TRBV5-1
d_call: TRBD1
j_call: TRBJ1-1
cdr3_aa: CASSHKTGSMNTEAFF
cdr3_nt: TGCGCCAGCAGCCATAAGACAGGGTCTATGAACACTGAAGCTTTCTTT

clone_size: once
v_call: TRBV7-8
d_call: NA
j_call: TRBJ1-5
cdr3_aa: CASSLSNLRGSNQPQHF
cdr3_nt: TGTGCCAGCAGCCTATCGAACCTGAGGGGGAGCAATCAGCCCCAGCATTTT

clone_size: NA
v_call: TRBV5-1
d_call: TRBD2
j_call: TRBJ2-3
cdr3_aa: CASSSAGGPTDTQYF
cdr3_nt: TGCGCCAGCAGCTCAGCGGGGGGGCCAACAGATACGCAGTATTTT

clone_size: NA
v_call: TRBV6-6
d_call: NA
j_call: TRBJ1-5
cdr3_aa: CASSETDLQPQHF
cdr3_nt: TGTGCCAGCAGCGAGACAGATCTTCAGCCCCAGCATTTT

clone_size: NA
v_call: TRBV5-1
d_call: NA
j_call: TRBJ2-7
cdr3_aa: CASSLGAGARSYEQYF
cdr3_nt: TGCGCCAGCAGCTTGGGAGCAGGGGCCCGCTCCTACGAGCAGTACTTC

clone_size: NA
v_call: TRBV7-8
d_call: NA
j_call: TRBJ1-1
cdr3_aa: CASSLGSYTEAFF
cdr3_nt: TGTGCCAGCAGCTTAGGAAGCTACACTGAAGCTTTCTTT

clone_size: NA
v_call: TRBV19
d_call: NA
j_call: TRBJ1-2
cdr3_aa: CASRETGRAFYGYTF
cdr3_nt: TGTGCCAGTAGAGAAACAGGGAGGGCGTTCTATGGCTACACCTTC

clone_size: NA
v_call: TRBV5-1
d_call: NA
j_call: TRBJ2-5
cdr3_aa: CASSMSGVFQETQYF
cdr3_nt: TGCGCCAGCAGCATGTCGGGGGTTTTTCAAGAGACCCAGTACTTC

clone_size: NA
v_call: TRBV5-1
d_call: NA
j_call: TRBJ1-3
cdr3_aa: CASSLTSSGNTIYF
cdr3_nt: TGCGCCAGCAGCTTAACCAGCTCTGGAAACACCATATATTTT

clone_size: NA
v_call: TRBV6-5
d_call: NA
j_call: TRBJ1-1
cdr3_aa: CASSSWTANTEAFF
cdr3_nt: TGTGCCAGCAGTTCTTGGACAGCCAACACTGAAGCTTTCTTT

clone_size: NA
v_call: TRBV27
d_call: TRBD1
j_call: TRBJ1-1
cdr3_aa: CASSSGQGGNTEAFF
cdr3_nt: TGTGCCAGCAGTTCGGGACAGGGGGGGAACACTGAAGCTTTCTTT

clone_size: NA
v_call: TRBV7-8
d_call: NA
j_call: TRBJ1-1
cdr3_aa: CASSPPRENTEAFF
cdr3_nt: TGTGCCAGCAGCCCACCGAGGGAGAACACTGAAGCTTTCTTT

clone_size: NA
v_call: TRBV2
d_call: NA
j_call: TRBJ1-2
cdr3_aa: CASSQTIGYTF
cdr3_nt: TGTGCCAGCAGCCAGACGATAGGCTACACCTTC

clone_size: NA
v_call: TRBV18
d_call: NA
j_call: TRBJ1-4
cdr3_aa: CASSPQTSPGDLNEKLFF
cdr3_nt: TGTGCCAGCTCACCACAGACAAGCCCAGGGGACCTTAATGAAAAACTGTTTTTT

clone_size: NA
v_call: TRBV30
d_call: NA
j_call: TRBJ1-2
cdr3_aa: CAWSSSPENYGYTF
cdr3_nt: TGTGCCTGGAGCTCATCCCCAGAGAACTATGGCTACACCTTC

clone_size: NA
v_call: TRBV29-1
d_call: NA
j_call: TRBJ2-6
cdr3_aa: CSVEDHDEGAGANVLTF
cdr3_nt: TGCAGCGTTGAAGATCATGACGAGGGTGCTGGGGCCAACGTCCTGACTTTC

clone_size: NA
v_call: TRBV10-3
d_call: TRBD1
j_call: TRBJ1-4
cdr3_aa: CAISVTGGNEKLFF
cdr3_nt: TGTGCCATCAGTGTGACAGGGGGCAATGAAAAACTGTTTTTT

clone_size: NA
v_call: TRBV9
d_call: NA
j_call: TRBJ1-1
cdr3_aa: CASSVVDTEAFF
cdr3_nt: TGTGCCAGCAGCGTAGTAGACACTGAAGCTTTCTTT

clone_size: NA
v_call: TRBV7-9
d_call: NA
j_call: TRBJ2-1
cdr3_aa: CASSLGLPNEQFF
cdr3_nt: TGTGCCAGCAGCTTAGGGCTCCCCAATGAGCAGTTCTTC

clone_size: NA
v_call: TRBV25-1
d_call: NA
j_call: TRBJ2-1
cdr3_aa: CASSEFRANRANEQFF
cdr3_nt: TGTGCCAGCAGTGAATTTCGCGCCAATAGGGCCAATGAGCAGTTCTTC

clone_size: NA
v_call: TRBV29-1
d_call: NA
j_call: TRBJ1-1
cdr3_aa: CSGTIRANTEAFF
cdr3_nt: TGCAGCGGGACGATCCGGGCTAACACTGAAGCTTTCTTT

clone_size: NA
v_call: TRBV30
d_call: NA
j_call: TRBJ2-7
cdr3_aa: CAWSREYEQYF
cdr3_nt: TGTGCCTGGAGCCGGGAGTACGAGCAGTACTTC

clone_size: NA
v_call: TRBV9
d_call: NA
j_call: TRBJ2-1
cdr3_aa: CASSVGGTGEQFF
cdr3_nt: TGTGCCAGCAGCGTAGGAGGGACGGGTGAGCAGTTCTTC

clone_size: NA
v_call: TRBV5-1
d_call: NA
j_call: TRBJ1-3
cdr3_aa: CASSLAGPKSSGNTIYF
cdr3_nt: TGCGCCAGCAGCTTAGCGGGCCCAAAGAGCTCTGGAAACACCATATATTTT

clone_size: NA
v_call: TRBV23-1
d_call: TRBD1
j_call: TRBJ2-7
cdr3_aa: CASSQPGTGTAYEQYF
cdr3_nt: TGCGCCAGCAGTCAACCAGGGACCGGGACAGCCTACGAGCAGTACTTC

clone_size: NA
v_call: TRBV5-1
d_call: NA
j_call: TRBJ1-4
cdr3_aa: CASSRDPTSTNEKLFF
cdr3_nt: TGCGCCAGCAGCCGGGACCCTACCTCAACTAATGAAAAACTGTTTTTT

clone_size: NA
v_call: TRBV15
d_call: NA
j_call: TRBJ2-7
cdr3_aa: CATSNSPHSYEQYF
cdr3_nt: TGTGCCACCAGCAATTCCCCCCACTCCTACGAGCAGTACTTC

clone_size: NA
v_call: TRBV28
d_call: NA
j_call: TRBJ1-1
cdr3_aa: CASAGRGRKSEAFF
cdr3_nt: TGTGCCAGCGCGGGGCGGGGGCGCAAGTCTGAAGCTTTCTTT

clone_size: NA
v_call: TRBV19
d_call: NA
j_call: TRBJ1-5
cdr3_aa: CASSIIRSQPQHF
cdr3_nt: TGTGCCAGTAGTATAATCAGGTCCCAGCCCCAGCATTTT

clone_size: once
v_call: TRBV7-9
d_call: NA
j_call: TRBJ2-1
cdr3_aa: CASSLDLFGAEQFF
cdr3_nt: TGTGCCAGCAGCTTAGATTTGTTCGGAGCTGAGCAGTTCTTC

clone_size: NA
v_call: TRBV28
d_call: NA
j_call: TRBJ1-2
cdr3_aa: CASSSDLRSSGNYGYTF
cdr3_nt: TGTGCCAGCAGTTCGGACCTAAGAAGTTCGGGGAACTATGGCTACACCTTC

clone_size: NA
v_call: TRBV21-1
d_call: NA
j_call: TRBJ2-7
cdr3_aa: CASPSMDYEQYF
cdr3_nt: TGTGCCAGCCCCAGCATGGACTACGAGCAGTACTTC

clone_size: NA
v_call: TRBV19
d_call: NA
j_call: TRBJ1-5
cdr3_aa: CASSLLRQGTDQPQHF
cdr3_nt: TGTGCCAGTAGTTTATTACGACAAGGGACTGATCAGCCCCAGCATTTT

clone_size: NA
v_call: TRBV10-3
d_call: NA
j_call: TRBJ2-1
cdr3_aa: CAIKKGEPYNEQFF
cdr3_nt: TGTGCCATCAAGAAGGGGGAGCCCTACAATGAGCAGTTCTTC

clone_size: once
v_call: TRBV7-6
d_call: TRBD1
j_call: TRBJ2-2
cdr3_aa: CASSTPDRVNTGELFF
cdr3_nt: TGTGCCAGCAGCACCCCGGACAGGGTAAACACCGGGGAGCTGTTTTTT

clone_size: NA
v_call: TRBV6-1
d_call: NA
j_call: TRBJ2-3
cdr3_aa: CASSEAIIGGWPQYF
cdr3_nt: TGTGCCAGCAGTGAAGCGATAATTGGGGGCTGGCCGCAGTATTTT

clone_size: NA
v_call: TRBV7-9
d_call: NA
j_call: TRBJ2-1
cdr3_aa: CASSLRESRTNYNEQFF
cdr3_nt: TGTGCCAGCAGCTTACGGGAGTCCCGGACAAACTACAATGAGCAGTTCTTC

clone_size: NA
v_call: TRBV28
d_call: NA
j_call: TRBJ1-6
cdr3_aa: CASSPGGLDNSPLHF
cdr3_nt: TGTGCCAGCAGTCCCGGTGGGCTCGATAATTCACCCCTCCACTTT

clone_size: NA
v_call: TRBV6-5
d_call: NA
j_call: TRBJ1-2
cdr3_aa: CASSYGSDSKNGYTF
cdr3_nt: TGTGCCAGCAGTTACGGGAGCGACTCGAAGAATGGCTACACCTTC

clone_size: NA
v_call: TRBV11-2
d_call: TRBD2
j_call: TRBJ2-7
cdr3_aa: CASSSLGLDTYEQYF
cdr3_nt: TGTGCCAGCAGCTCCCTAGGACTAGACACCTACGAGCAGTACTTC

clone_size: few
v_call: TRBV10-1
d_call: NA
j_call: TRBJ1-3
cdr3_aa: CASSEGIGNTIYF
cdr3_nt: TGCGCCAGCAGTGAAGGGATTGGGAACACCATATATTTT

clone_size: NA
v_call: TRBV5-1
d_call: TRBD1
j_call: TRBJ1-1
cdr3_aa: CASSPTGWKAMNTEAFF
cdr3_nt: TGCGCCAGCAGCCCGACAGGGTGGAAGGCCATGAACACTGAAGCTTTCTTT

clone_size: NA
v_call: TRBV19
d_call: NA
j_call: TRBJ1-3
cdr3_aa: CASTPISGNTIYF
cdr3_nt: TGTGCCAGTACCCCCATCTCTGGAAACACCATATATTTT

clone_size: NA
v_call: TRBV28
d_call: NA
j_call: TRBJ2-5
cdr3_aa: CASRKLREYF
cdr3_nt: TGTGCCAGCAGGAAGCTCCGCGAGTACTTC

clone_size: NA
v_call: TRBV28
d_call: TRBD1
j_call: TRBJ1-1
cdr3_aa: CASSLQGANTEAFF
cdr3_nt: TGTGCCAGCAGCTTACAGGGGGCCAACACTGAAGCTTTCTTT

clone_size: NA
v_call: TRBV6-6
d_call: NA
j_call: TRBJ1-1
cdr3_aa: CASSRTETNTEAFF
cdr3_nt: TGTGCCAGCAGCCGGACAGAGACGAACACTGAAGCTTTCTTT

clone_size: NA
v_call: TRBV4-1
d_call: NA
j_call: TRBJ2-1
cdr3_aa: CASSQAAGANNEQFF
cdr3_nt: TGCGCCAGCAGCCAAGCCGCCGGGGCAAACAATGAGCAGTTCTTC